The next 3 T cell receptor beta chains were all read from a single sample in a study of T cells in women clearing cervical HPV infection (dated by TCRdb to the late 2010s). The library was made by the immunoSEQ multiplex PCR assay. This is the immuneACCESS table as TCRdb keeps it, with only in-frame sequences that have V and J called. A part of the clones is gone; compared with another copy, unresolved V genes explain less than half, and the rest is unexplained. This sample's clone table shows about 48,000 clones. Under 2% of the sample is taken by the ten largest. Sequencing used blood buffy coat. The receptors derive from a woman aged 18 to 75 with a cervical HPV16 infection that either progressed to CIN3+ or cleared (not recorded which).

As concerns this clone: The read falls 3 residues short of the CDR3 end, and the missing part is taken from the germline J gene. The chain combines TRBV30 with TRBJ2-5; 12 nucleotides align to TRBD2. Germline lookup yields CDR1 GTSNPN and CDR2 SVGIG (reference sequence). With V trimmed by 5 bases and J by 1 base, 5 bases remained unmatched. The CDR3 consists of 15 residues. The CDR3 loop reads CAWGGTSGLQETQYF. The covered CDR3 bases are TGTGCCTGGGGTGGGACTAGCGGGCTCCAAGAGACC.

Turning to this clone: A read error may produce the germline difference seen at one junction end. Read data end 3 residues before the CDR3 end; the end is taken from the germline J gene. The chain uses TRBV4-2 and TRBJ1-5, with 7 bases lining up with TRBD1. Germline V gene data show CDR1 as LGHNA and CDR2 as YNFKEQ. This CDR3 is 15 amino acids long. The part of the CDR3 DNA that was read is TGCGCCAGCAGCCGCGGGACAGACGGCAATCAGCCC. It specifies CASSRGTDGNQP. The full CDR3 reads CASSRGTDGNQPQHF.

For this clone: The observed sequence ends 3 residues before the CDR3 terminus, with the missing tail filled in from the germline J gene. J is TRBJ1-4 and V is TRBV28; 9 bases fit TRBD1. CDR3 size: 16 residues. The germline V gene has CDR1 MDHEN and CDR2 SYDVKM. The ends lost 5 bases at V and 3 bases at J; junction bases unmatched: 7. The chain's CDR3 is CASSPGDRASNEKLFF. Incomplete CDR3 DNA: TGTGCCAGCAGTCCCGGGGACAGGGCATCTAATGAAAAA.